Shown below are 21 T cell receptor beta chains from a single sample sequenced in a study of blood T cell repertoires in COVID-19 (dated by TCRdb to 2018 to 2021). Libraries were constructed by the immunoSEQ multiplex PCR assay. TCRdb limited this immuneACCESS table to in-frame rearrangements with V and J called. A share of clones is missing; checked studies link under half to unresolved V genes, and the rest is unexplained. The sample contains 180,000 or so clones, around 76% of them found a single time. The top ten clones comprise 8.6% of the sample. Specimen: peripheral blood. These receptors all stem from a woman between 50 and 59 years old with active or convalescent COVID-19.

This clone has just a few counts. The chain employs TRBV5-5 and TRBJ2-7; 7 nucleotides align to TRBD1. The germline CDR1 and CDR2 sequences are SGHKS and YYEKEE (reference sequence). The CDR3 contains 14 residues. J gave up 7 bases and V 1 base, and 8 bases lay outside the gene matches. The CDR3 region is CASSLRTDREEQYF. The CDR3 region has the DNA TGTGCCAGCAGCTTGCGGACCGACAGGGAAGAGCAGTACTTC.

The J gene is TRBJ1-1, the V gene TRBV9; D is possibly TRBD1 (6 bases). Germline assignment: CDR1 SGDLS and CDR2 YYNGEE. The CDR3 runs 15 residues. V shed 3 bases and J shed 0 bases, with 12 bases lying between them. The CDR3 nucleotides read TGTGCCAGCAGCGCCTCTGACAGGATGAACACTGAAGCTTTCTTT. Protein sequence: CASSASDRMNTEAFF.

J is TRBJ2-3 and V is TRBV5-5; 10 bases line up with TRBD2. The CDR3 length is 17 residues. With V trimmed by 3 bases and J by 3 bases, 10 bases remained unmatched. CDR1 is SGHKS and CDR2 is YYEKEE in the germline V gene (reference sequence). This CDR3 reads CASSSLLTSGATDTQYF. The CDR3 DNA reads TGTGCCAGCAGCTCCCTTCTAACTAGCGGGGCGACAGATACGCAGTATTTT.

The V and J genes are TRBV7-8 and TRBJ2-5, with 9 positions matching TRBD2. The germline CDR1 and CDR2 sequences are SGHVS and FQNEAQ. V trimming: 4 bases; J trimming: 0 bases; junction bases outside the gene matches: 9. The CDR3 sequence is 17 residues long. For the CDR3, the DNA is TGTGCCAGCAGCTCCGTAGGAGCGGGAGGTTACCAAGAGACCCAGTACTTC. As protein: CASSSVGAGGYQETQYF.

The V and J genes are TRBV21-1 and TRBJ1-2; TRBD1, the table's D call, was not compared with the DNA. TRBV21-1 has pseudogene status. This CDR3 has 14 amino acids. The DNA of the CDR3 is TGTGCCAGCAGCAAAGTAGGGACAGTCTATGGCTACACCTTC. It specifies CASSKVGTVYGYTF.

This chain joins TRBV6-5 and TRBJ2-3; 9 bases are shared with TRBD2. The V segment lost 6 bases and the J segment 3 bases; nucleotides outside the gene matches: 4. From germline, CDR1 is MNHEY and CDR2 SVGAGI. This CDR3 is 14 amino acids long. The CDR3 sequence is CASSPGLATDTQYF. DNA of the CDR3: TGTGCCAGCAGCCCCGGACTAGCGACAGATACGCAGTATTTT.

This chain links TRBV7-9 with TRBJ1-2, with TRBD1 matching over 8 bases. Per germline, CDR1 SEHNR and CDR2 FQNEAQ (reference sequence). V trimming: 3 bases; J trimming: 3 bases; junction bases outside the gene matches: 6. The CDR3 has 15 amino acids. CDR3 DNA sequence: TGTGCCAGCAGCTTTATACAGGGGGTAGACTATGGCTACACCTTC. The encoded protein is CASSFIQGVDYGYTF.

This clone has a handful of counts. The genes are TRBV18 and TRBJ1-1; possibly TRBD1 for D (6 bases). From germline, CDR1 is KGHSH and CDR2 LQKENI. Deletions cut 1 base from V and 8 bases from J, with 17 bases between. This CDR3 spans 15 amino acids. CDR3 DNA sequence: TGTGCCAGCTCACCACTAACCGGGGGGCAACTGGAAGCTTTCTTT. It translates to CASSPLTGGQLEAFF. Using reference TRBV18 and TRBJ1-1 for the parts outside the CDR3, the full variable domain is NAGVMQNPRHLVRRRGQEARLRCSPMKGHSHVYWYRQLPEEGLKFMVYLQKENIIDESGMPKERFSAEFPKEGPSILRIQQVVRGDSAAYFCASSPLTGGQLEAFFGQGTRLTVV.

This clone has a handful of counts. The identical CDR3 is also encoded by other nucleotide sequences in the sample. The chain combines TRBV2 with TRBJ2-3; 8 bases fit TRBD1. CDR1 is SNHLY, CDR2 FYNNEI, per germline. CDR3 length: 15 amino acids. V was clipped by 5 bases and J by 2 bases; unmatched bases: 6. CDR3 loop: CASSLRTGNTDTQYF. DNA for the CDR3: TGTGCCAGCAGTCTTCGGACAGGGAACACAGATACGCAGTATTTT.

The genes are TRBV7-6 and TRBJ2-2; 7 bases map to TRBD2. Per germline, CDR1 SGHVS and CDR2 FNYEAQ. V shed 3 bases, J shed 1 base, and the junction held 2 bases outside the gene matches. The CDR3 consists of 15 residues. CDR3 in amino acids: CASSLAGVNTGELFF. In nucleotides, the CDR3 is TGTGCCAGCAGCTTGGCGGGAGTGAACACCGGGGAGCTGTTTTTT.

The chain has TRBV15 and TRBJ2-6, with D tentatively TRBD1 (6 bases). CDR1 and CDR2 from the germline V gene are LNHNV and YYDKDF (reference sequence). Trimming took off 8 bases at V and 0 bases at J, with 17 bases between the two ends. The CDR3 has 17 residues. The CDR3 bases are TGTGCCACCGCCCTGGACAGCCGATTCTCTGGGGCCAACGTCCTGACTTTC. Translating it yields CATALDSRFSGANVLTF.

The chain is built from TRBV6-6 and TRBJ1-3; D might be TRBD1 (5 bases). The germline CDR1 and CDR2 sequences are MNHNY and SVGAGI (reference sequence). V lost 7 bases, J lost 0 bases, and 10 bases lay in between. The CDR3 has 14 residues. In DNA, the CDR3 is TGTGCCAGCAAGGATGACAGCTCTGGAAACACCATATATTTT. Translated, it gives CASKDDSSGNTIYF.

The chain employs TRBV6-5 and TRBJ2-3; TRBD1 matches 10 bases. CDR3 length: 15 residues. CDR1 is MNHEY, CDR2 SVGAGI, per germline. The trim removed 6 bases at V and 5 bases at J, leaving 8 bases unmatched. CDR3 DNA sequence: TGTGCCAGCAGGGGGGACAGGGGTCTGCGAGATACGCAGTATTTT. Amino acids: CASRGDRGLRDTQYF.

This chain uses TRBV7-2 with TRBJ2-1; 9 bases are shared with TRBD1. After removal of 1 base from V and 5 bases from J, the junction contained 3 bases not matched to a gene. The V gene's germline CDR1 is SGHTA and CDR2 FQGNSA. This CDR3 spans 15 amino acids. CDR3: CASSLVGTGNNEQFF. The CDR3 DNA reads as TGTGCCAGCAGCTTAGTTGGGACAGGGAACAATGAGCAGTTCTTC.

The rearrangement links TRBV27 to TRBJ2-5, with TRBD2 matching 7 bases. The germline V gene encodes CDR1 MNHEY and CDR2 SMNVEV (reference sequence). V was clipped by 6 bases and J by 3 bases; unmatched bases: 16. The length of the CDR3 is 17 residues. CDR3 nucleotides: TGTGCCAGCAGCGAAGTGGGTGGCGGGAGACCCGAAGAGACCCAGTACTTC. This sequence encodes CASSEVGGGRPEETQYF.

The gene calls are TRBV27 and TRBJ2-7; 11 bases are a match to TRBD1. CDR1 is MNHEY and CDR2 is SMNVEV in the germline V gene (reference sequence). J was trimmed by 5 bases and V by 2 bases; bases with no gene match: 14. The CDR3 spans 18 residues. CDR3 bases: TGTGCCAGCAGTTTAGGCCTGAGGACAGGGGGCGGGTTCGACGAGCAGTACTTC. This sequence encodes CASSLGLRTGGGFDEQYF.

The chain is built from TRBV6-1 and TRBJ2-1; no reliable D call. Trimming cost V 6 bases and J 1 base, with 10 bases left between them. The CDR3 length is 14 residues. Germline loops: CDR1 MNHNS, CDR2 SASEGT. In DNA form, the CDR3 reads TGTGCCAGCAGCCTTACCGGTTCCTACAATGAGCAGTTCTTC. Residues: CASSLTGSYNEQFF.

The J gene is TRBJ1-2, the V gene TRBV4-3; maybe TRBD1 (5 bases). Trimming shortened V by 2 bases and J by 8 bases, and 12 bases separated the two germline ends. Germline assignment: CDR1 LGHNA and CDR2 YSLEER. The CDR3 has 13 amino acids. This CDR3 reads CASSQTDGGGYTF. For the CDR3, the DNA is TGCGCCAGCAGCCAAACCGATGGGGGGGGCTACACCTTC.

This clone has a single count. V gene TRBV20-1 combines with J gene TRBJ2-5, with 9 bases identical to TRBD1. The CDR3 consists of 16 residues. V was pared by 3 bases and J by 3 bases, with 11 bases of the junction left unmatched. Germline assignment: CDR1 DFQATT and CDR2 SNEGSKA (reference sequence). The chain's CDR3 is CSASRQGGRRKETQYF. CDR3 in DNA: TGCAGTGCTAGTAGACAGGGGGGGAGAAGGAAAGAGACCCAGTACTTC.

The chain carries TRBV2 and TRBJ1-1; D ambiguous. Germline V lookup: CDR1 SNHLY, CDR2 FYNNEI. CDR3 length equals 14 residues. V dropped 3 bases and J dropped 1 base, with 9 bases sitting between them. For the CDR3, the DNA is TGTGCCAGCAGTGAGGGCAGGCCGAACACTGAAGCTTTCTTT. Its protein is CASSEGRPNTEAFF.

A single count supports this clone. This chain uses TRBV10-3 with TRBJ1-2; 9 nucleotides align to TRBD1. Trimming cost V 8 bases and J 6 bases; bases outside gene matches: 10. Germline lookup yields CDR1 ENHRY and CDR2 SYGVKD. The CDR3 spans 14 residues. CDR3 in DNA: TGTGCCATCGGTTCCCGGGACAGGGACGATGGCTACACCTTC. Amino acid sequence: CAIGSRDRDDGYTF.